Listed below are T cell receptor beta chains from one sample, sequenced in a study of T cell responses to AZD1222 COVID-19 vaccine. Profiled with immunoSEQ multiplex PCR; TCRdb holds only in-frame clones, not every one. The sample has more than 85,000 clones, nearly 90% seen once. The starting material was peripheral blood, obtained 28 days after the second AZD1222 dose. The receptor set was obtained from an adult who received the AZD1222 COVID-19 vaccine. Both conserved end residues are part of each CDR3. Fields, in order: clone size, D gene, J gene, V gene, CDR3 DNA, CDR3 protein. A D gene is named only where the DNA matches it firmly. The size field is filled for only some rows; it gives once, few, many or a size class.

clone_size: .; d_call: .; j_call: TRBJ2-1; v_call: TRBV19; cdr3_nt: TGTGCCAGTAGTATCCGGGCGGTCTACAATGAGCAGTTCTTC; cdr3_aa: CASSIRAVYNEQFF
clone_size: .; d_call: .; j_call: TRBJ1-2; v_call: TRBV5-1; cdr3_nt: TGCGCCAGCAGCTTAACTACAGGTTTAGCTAACTATGGCTACACCTTC; cdr3_aa: CASSLTTGLANYGYTF
clone_size: .; d_call: TRBD2; j_call: TRBJ2-2; v_call: TRBV6-5; cdr3_nt: TGTGCCAGCAGCCCGACTAGCGGGAGACCGATGTTTTTT; cdr3_aa: CASSPTSGRPMFF
clone_size: .; d_call: TRBD1; j_call: TRBJ1-1; v_call: TRBV23-1; cdr3_nt: TGCGCCAGCAGTCAAGGCTCCGACAGGGGGGTCGAAGCTTTCTTT; cdr3_aa: CASSQGSDRGVEAFF
clone_size: .; d_call: .; j_call: TRBJ2-6; v_call: TRBV28; cdr3_nt: TGTGCCAGCAGCAGGGGGGGCGGGGCCAACGTCCTGACTTTC; cdr3_aa: CASSRGGGANVLTF
clone_size: .; d_call: TRBD2; j_call: TRBJ2-7; v_call: TRBV4-1; cdr3_nt: TGCGCCAGCAGCATGCGGGAGGGCTACGAGCAGTACTTC; cdr3_aa: CASSMREGYEQYF
clone_size: .; d_call: .; j_call: TRBJ2-7; v_call: TRBV10-2; cdr3_nt: TGCGCCAGCGCCTCACGAGACAGACCCTACGAGCAGTACTTC; cdr3_aa: CASASRDRPYEQYF
clone_size: .; d_call: TRBD1; j_call: TRBJ1-3; v_call: TRBV15; cdr3_nt: TGTGCCACCAGCAGTCCTAGGTCGTGGCAGGGGGATAACACCATATATTTT; cdr3_aa: CATSSPRSWQGDNTIYF
clone_size: .; d_call: TRBD1; j_call: TRBJ2-5; v_call: TRBV6-1; cdr3_nt: TGTGCCAGCAGTGATGGGGCCGGGACAGGGAGAGAAGAGACCCAGTACTTC; cdr3_aa: CASSDGAGTGREETQYF
clone_size: .; d_call: .; j_call: TRBJ2-7; v_call: TRBV6-5; cdr3_nt: TGTGCCAGCAGTTCGGACAGCAGGGCCTACGAGCAGTACTTC; cdr3_aa: CASSSDSRAYEQYF
clone_size: .; d_call: .; j_call: TRBJ1-3; v_call: TRBV5-6; cdr3_nt: TGTGCCAGCAGCTTGCTGACCGCTGCCGGCTCTGGAAACACCATATATTTT; cdr3_aa: CASSLLTAAGSGNTIYF
clone_size: .; d_call: .; j_call: TRBJ2-7; v_call: TRBV19; cdr3_nt: TGTGCCAGTAGGGAGCGTCGGGTTAAGGGCGAGCAGTACTTC; cdr3_aa: CASRERRVKGEQYF
clone_size: .; d_call: .; j_call: TRBJ1-3; v_call: TRBV6-5; cdr3_nt: TGTGCCAGCACCCAACGGCAGGGCTCTGGAAACACCATATATTTT; cdr3_aa: CASTQRQGSGNTIYF
clone_size: .; d_call: .; j_call: TRBJ1-1; v_call: TRBV7-3; cdr3_nt: TGTGCCAGCGCCCTAGGAGGGAACACTGAAGCTTTCTTT; cdr3_aa: CASALGGNTEAFF
clone_size: few; d_call: .; j_call: TRBJ1-1; v_call: TRBV19; cdr3_nt: TGTGCCAGTAATCTAGGGACTGAAGCTTTCTTT; cdr3_aa: CASNLGTEAFF
clone_size: .; d_call: .; j_call: TRBJ1-2; v_call: TRBV11-2; cdr3_nt: TGTGCCAGCAGCCCCAGGACGACAGGATCAGAATATGGCTACACCTTC; cdr3_aa: CASSPRTTGSEYGYTF
clone_size: .; d_call: .; j_call: TRBJ2-7; v_call: TRBV19; cdr3_nt: TGTGCCAGTAGGAAGACTGGGAGCTCCTACGAGCAGTACTTC; cdr3_aa: CASRKTGSSYEQYF
clone_size: .; d_call: .; j_call: TRBJ1-3; v_call: TRBV7-2; cdr3_nt: TGTGCCAGCAGCTTTGACGGGCTCTCTGGAAACACCATATATTTT; cdr3_aa: CASSFDGLSGNTIYF
clone_size: once; d_call: .; j_call: TRBJ1-3; v_call: TRBV10-3; cdr3_nt: TGTGCCATCAGTGAGTCAGGTTACTTGGGTGTTGGAAACACCATATATTTT; cdr3_aa: CAISESGYLGVGNTIYF
clone_size: .; d_call: .; j_call: TRBJ2-7; v_call: TRBV7-9; cdr3_nt: TGTGCCAGCAGCTTAGGGACGCTTGAGCAGTACTTC; cdr3_aa: CASSLGTLEQYF
clone_size: .; d_call: TRBD2; j_call: TRBJ2-7; v_call: TRBV9; cdr3_nt: TGTGCCAGCAGCCGCCCTTCCCTTAGCGGGGACTACGAGCAGTACTTC; cdr3_aa: CASSRPSLSGDYEQYF
clone_size: .; d_call: .; j_call: TRBJ2-3; v_call: TRBV4-2; cdr3_nt: TGTGCCAGCAGCCAGCTAGACAACACAGATACGCAGTATTTT; cdr3_aa: CASSQLDNTDTQYF
clone_size: .; d_call: .; j_call: TRBJ1-6; v_call: TRBV15; cdr3_nt: TGTGCCACCAGCAGAGAAACAGGGAATTCACCCCTCCACTTT; cdr3_aa: CATSRETGNSPLHF
clone_size: .; d_call: TRBD1; j_call: TRBJ2-5; v_call: TRBV7-9; cdr3_nt: TGTGCCAGCAGCCAGCGAGGGACAGACCAAGAGACCCAGTACTTC; cdr3_aa: CASSQRGTDQETQYF
clone_size: .; d_call: .; j_call: TRBJ2-2; v_call: TRBV10-2; cdr3_nt: TGCGCCAGCACAGACACCGGGGAGCTGTTTTTT; cdr3_aa: CASTDTGELFF
clone_size: .; d_call: TRBD1; j_call: TRBJ2-1; v_call: TRBV28; cdr3_nt: TGTGCCAGCAGAAAGGGACAGGGAGGCTACAATGAGCAGTTCTTC; cdr3_aa: CASRKGQGGYNEQFF
clone_size: .; d_call: TRBD2; j_call: TRBJ2-1; v_call: TRBV6-5; cdr3_nt: TGTGCCAGCAGTCGGACTAGCGGGAGGGGTGAGCAGTTCTTC; cdr3_aa: CASSRTSGRGEQFF
clone_size: .; d_call: TRBD1; j_call: TRBJ1-4; v_call: TRBV7-9; cdr3_nt: TGTGCCAGCACCTTACAGGGGTCGAATAATGAAAAACTGTTTTTT; cdr3_aa: CASTLQGSNNEKLFF
clone_size: .; d_call: TRBD1; j_call: TRBJ1-1; v_call: TRBV18; cdr3_nt: TGTGCCAGCTCACCAGTCATTCAGGACAGGGTTGAAGCTTTCTTT; cdr3_aa: CASSPVIQDRVEAFF
clone_size: .; d_call: TRBD2; j_call: TRBJ2-5; v_call: TRBV5-1; cdr3_nt: TGCGCCAGCAGCTTGAGGGGGGAGACTAGCGGGACACAAGAGACCCAGTACTTC; cdr3_aa: CASSLRGETSGTQETQYF
clone_size: .; d_call: .; j_call: TRBJ2-1; v_call: TRBV30; cdr3_nt: TGTGCCTGGAGTGTCGCTAGCGGTTGGGAACCTAGGGGGTCCTACAATGAGCAGTTCTTC; cdr3_aa: CAWSVASGWEPRGSYNEQFF
clone_size: .; d_call: TRBD2; j_call: TRBJ2-2; v_call: TRBV19; cdr3_nt: TGTGCCAGTAGTATAGTAGCGGGCGTAAACACCGGGGAGCTGTTTTTT; cdr3_aa: CASSIVAGVNTGELFF
clone_size: .; d_call: TRBD1; j_call: TRBJ1-2; v_call: TRBV28; cdr3_nt: TGTGCCAGCAGTCCGATCCCCGGGACAGGGGGGGCCTATGGCTACACCTTC; cdr3_aa: CASSPIPGTGGAYGYTF
clone_size: .; d_call: TRBD1; j_call: TRBJ1-1; v_call: TRBV18; cdr3_nt: TGTGCCAGCTCACAAAATGCCCCGGGACAGGGAGGGAACACTGAAGCTTTCTTT; cdr3_aa: CASSQNAPGQGGNTEAFF
clone_size: .; d_call: .; j_call: TRBJ2-2; v_call: TRBV12-3/TRBV12-4; cdr3_nt: TGTGCCAGCAGTTTAGTCCGGAGCGGGGAGCTGTTTTTT; cdr3_aa: CASSLVRSGELFF
clone_size: few; d_call: .; j_call: TRBJ1-1; v_call: TRBV2; cdr3_nt: TGTGCCAGCACTAGGAGGGGGGTCTACACTGAAGCTTTCTTT; cdr3_aa: CASTRRGVYTEAFF
clone_size: .; d_call: TRBD2; j_call: TRBJ2-1; v_call: TRBV7-2; cdr3_nt: TGTGCCAGCAGCCCCGGCCGCGGGAGGGGTGAGCAGTTCTTC; cdr3_aa: CASSPGRGRGEQFF
clone_size: .; d_call: TRBD2; j_call: TRBJ2-7; v_call: TRBV29-1; cdr3_nt: TGCAGCGTTGAAGATTTCGGGACTAGCGGACTCTACGAGCAGTACTTC; cdr3_aa: CSVEDFGTSGLYEQYF
clone_size: .; d_call: .; j_call: TRBJ1-6; v_call: TRBV6-5; cdr3_nt: TGTGCCAGCGGAAAACTCAATAATTCACCCCTCCACTTT; cdr3_aa: CASGKLNNSPLHF
clone_size: .; d_call: TRBD2; j_call: TRBJ2-5; v_call: TRBV3-1/TRBV3-2; cdr3_nt: TGTGCCAGCAGCCAAGGTGAAGCGGGAGCCTGGGAGACCCAGTACTTC; cdr3_aa: CASSQGEAGAWETQYF
clone_size: few; d_call: .; j_call: TRBJ2-7; v_call: TRBV5-1; cdr3_nt: TGCGCCAGCAGCGGAGCGAGCTCCTACGAGCAGTACTTC; cdr3_aa: CASSGASSYEQYF
clone_size: .; d_call: TRBD1; j_call: TRBJ2-5; v_call: TRBV19; cdr3_nt: TGTGCCACCAGGGACAGGGGGGGAGAGACCCAGTACTTC; cdr3_aa: CATRDRGGETQYF
clone_size: .; d_call: TRBD2; j_call: TRBJ2-7; v_call: TRBV5-1; cdr3_nt: TGCGCCAGCAGCACGGCCGGGACTAGCGGGTCGAGCGAGCAGTACTTC; cdr3_aa: CASSTAGTSGSSEQYF
clone_size: .; d_call: .; j_call: TRBJ2-3; v_call: TRBV19; cdr3_nt: TGTGCCAGTAGTATACCCGGAGGGGGCACAGATACGCAGTATTTT; cdr3_aa: CASSIPGGGTDTQYF
clone_size: once; d_call: TRBD1; j_call: TRBJ1-6; v_call: TRBV6-5; cdr3_nt: TGTGCCAGCGGACAGGGGAGCAATTCACCCCTCCACTTT; cdr3_aa: CASGQGSNSPLHF
clone_size: .; d_call: .; j_call: TRBJ2-2; v_call: TRBV21-1; cdr3_nt: TGTGCCAGCAGCTTCACTTCCGGGGGGGCGGACACCGGGGAGCTGTTTTTT; cdr3_aa: CASSFTSGGADTGELFF
clone_size: .; d_call: .; j_call: TRBJ2-7; v_call: TRBV4-3; cdr3_nt: TGCGCCAGCAGCCAAGATATTATGGCGCGGAATTACGAGCAGTACTTC; cdr3_aa: CASSQDIMARNYEQYF
clone_size: .; d_call: .; j_call: TRBJ1-4; v_call: TRBV12-3/TRBV12-4; cdr3_nt: TGTGCTACAACAAGTGAGGATGGAAAACTGTTTTTT; cdr3_aa: CATTSEDGKLFF
clone_size: .; d_call: .; j_call: TRBJ2-2; v_call: TRBV19; cdr3_nt: TGTGCCAGTAGCCCACAGGCCCGGATCACCGGGGAGCTGTTTTTT; cdr3_aa: CASSPQARITGELFF
clone_size: .; d_call: TRBD1; j_call: TRBJ2-7; v_call: TRBV9; cdr3_nt: TGTGCCAGCAGCGAGGGGGCAGGGACCCCCTCCGAGCAGTACTTC; cdr3_aa: CASSEGAGTPSEQYF
clone_size: .; d_call: TRBD1; j_call: TRBJ2-1; v_call: TRBV19; cdr3_nt: TGTGCCAGTACCGTAGACAGGGGGCGCTTCAATGAGCAGTTCTTC; cdr3_aa: CASTVDRGRFNEQFF
clone_size: .; d_call: .; j_call: TRBJ2-7; v_call: TRBV5-4; cdr3_nt: TGTGCCAGCAGCCTTTCGCAGGGACTGTCCTACGAGCAGTACTTC; cdr3_aa: CASSLSQGLSYEQYF
clone_size: few; d_call: TRBD1; j_call: TRBJ2-5; v_call: TRBV28; cdr3_nt: TGTGCCAGCAGCAATCCCGGGACAGCTCAAGAGACCCAGTACTTC; cdr3_aa: CASSNPGTAQETQYF
clone_size: few; d_call: .; j_call: TRBJ1-4; v_call: TRBV9; cdr3_nt: TGTGCCAGCAGCACCCAGGCAACTAATGAAAAACTGTTTTTT; cdr3_aa: CASSTQATNEKLFF
clone_size: .; d_call: .; j_call: TRBJ1-1; v_call: TRBV18; cdr3_nt: TGTGCCAGCTCACCACAAGGGGCGAGGACTGAAGCTTTCTTT; cdr3_aa: CASSPQGARTEAFF
clone_size: .; d_call: .; j_call: TRBJ1-5; v_call: TRBV25-1; cdr3_nt: TGTGCCAGCAGTGACGGGGGGAATCAGCCCCAGCATTTT; cdr3_aa: CASSDGGNQPQHF
clone_size: .; d_call: TRBD1; j_call: TRBJ1-1; v_call: TRBV10-3; cdr3_nt: TGTGCCATCAGTGACCCCTACAGGGGAACTGAAGCTTTCTTT; cdr3_aa: CAISDPYRGTEAFF
clone_size: .; d_call: TRBD2; j_call: TRBJ2-2; v_call: TRBV15; cdr3_nt: TGTGCCACCAGCAGAGATCACGGGAGGATAGCCGGGGAGCTGTTTTTT; cdr3_aa: CATSRDHGRIAGELFF
clone_size: .; d_call: TRBD2; j_call: TRBJ2-3; v_call: TRBV5-4; cdr3_nt: TGTGCCAGCGCTAGCGGAAGACGCACAGATACGCAGTATTTT; cdr3_aa: CASASGRRTDTQYF
clone_size: few; d_call: TRBD1; j_call: TRBJ1-6; v_call: TRBV5-1; cdr3_nt: TGCGCCAGCTCTCAGACAGGGAGCAATTCACCCCTCCACTTT; cdr3_aa: CASSQTGSNSPLHF